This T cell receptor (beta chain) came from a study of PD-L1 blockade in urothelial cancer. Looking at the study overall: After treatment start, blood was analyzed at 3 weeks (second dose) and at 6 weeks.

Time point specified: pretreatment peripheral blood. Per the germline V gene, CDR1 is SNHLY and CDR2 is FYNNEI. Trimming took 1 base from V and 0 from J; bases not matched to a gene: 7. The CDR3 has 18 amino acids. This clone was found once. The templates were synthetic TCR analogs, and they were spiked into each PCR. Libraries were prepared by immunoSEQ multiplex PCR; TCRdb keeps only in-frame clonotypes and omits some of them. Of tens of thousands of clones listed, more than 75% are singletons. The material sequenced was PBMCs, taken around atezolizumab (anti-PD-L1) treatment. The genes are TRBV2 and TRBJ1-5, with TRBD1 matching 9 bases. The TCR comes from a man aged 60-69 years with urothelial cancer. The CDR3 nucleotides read TGTGCCAGCAGTGAAGGCGACAGGGGGATCTATAGCAATCAGCCCCAGCATTTT. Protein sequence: CASSEGDRGIYSNQPQHF.